This T cell receptor (beta chain) was sequenced in a study of molecular identifiers for immune sequencing clone quantification. General study results and limits: Over 98% of effector molecules, but under 1% in naive cells, were held by clones with more than 20 RNA copies.

This clonotype was recorded at least ten times. Its antigen is unidentified. Trimming stripped 0 bases from V and 2 bases from J, with 11 bases between. This CDR3 comprises 15 residues. CDR1 and CDR2 from the germline V gene are MNHEY and SMNVEV (reference sequence). TCRdb redid the calling of the PCR reads with MiXCR, one entry per CDR3 protein. The table lists around 460,000 distinct CDR3 sequences, about 20% of them singletons. Sorted naive CD8 T cells, roughly 19,000 to 1,100,000, were sequenced from 10%, 30% or 50% RNA. Sorting recovered naive CD8 T cells on a CD8+CD4-CCR7+CD45RA+ profile. The TCR sequence derives from a human donor in good health. Some libraries in this study had Jurkat cell RNA spiked in. The sequencing input was naive CD8+ T cells from blood, with Jurkat cell RNA spiked in. Subset meaning: FACS-sorted CD8+CD4-CCR7+CD45RA+ naive T cells. The genes are TRBV27 and TRBJ2-7, with D perhaps assigned TRBD1 or TRBD2 (5 bases each). The CDR3 spells CASSLSAGAAYEQYF. Written as DNA, the CDR3 is TGTGCCAGCAGTTTATCCGCCGGGGCCGCCTACGAGCAGTACTTC.